This T cell receptor beta chain comes out of a study of cytomegalovirus exposure and HLA in healthy donors. Whole-study findings and limits: The authors excluded some V segments, including TRBV6-2 and TRBV6-3, as indistinguishable.

In the case of this clone: Its specificity is not known.

A multiplex PCR was run with 60 Vbeta primers and 13 Jbeta primers. Using immunoSEQ multiplex PCR, the repertoire was profiled, and TCRdb retains in-frame clones only, with some absent. The sample shows fewer than 150,000 clones, 70% to 85% of them seen only once. With 3 bases clipped from V and 7 bases from J, the junction kept 3 bases outside the gene matches. The CDR3 is 14 residues long. Looked up from germline, CDR1 is ENHRY and CDR2 is SYGVKD. This chain connects TRBV10-3 to TRBJ1-6, with 7 bases identical to TRBD1. The sequenced sample was PBMCs. This receptor was identified in a woman under 30 in good health and CMV-seronegative. CDR3 bases: TGTGCCATCAGTGATGAACAGGGGAATTCACCCCTCCACTTT. Residues: CAISDEQGNSPLHF.